The clone carrying this T cell receptor (beta chain) was counted at least ten times. This sample is drawn from a study of T-cell reconstitution after alpha-beta-depleted transplantation in children. The CDR3 contains 13 residues. Trimming left V 2 bases short and J 6 bases short, with 10 bases between. Preparation of the TCRbeta library involved a method that used unique molecular identifiers. TCRdb processed the PCR reads anew with MiXCR; each CDR3 protein has one entry. The table includes roughly 100,000 distinct CDR3 sequences, roughly 8.4% detected once. This sequence was found in a human donor who donated a stem cell graft to a child with congenital amegakaryocytic thrombocytopenia. The specimen comprised PBMCs from the stem cell graft donor, sampled from the stem cell graft. The chain uses TRBV12-3 or TRBV12-4 and TRBJ1-1; D not resolved. In nucleotides, the CDR3 is TGTGCCAGCAGTTTATTTCGGGAATCTGAAGCTTTCTTT. This codes for CASSLFRESEAFF.